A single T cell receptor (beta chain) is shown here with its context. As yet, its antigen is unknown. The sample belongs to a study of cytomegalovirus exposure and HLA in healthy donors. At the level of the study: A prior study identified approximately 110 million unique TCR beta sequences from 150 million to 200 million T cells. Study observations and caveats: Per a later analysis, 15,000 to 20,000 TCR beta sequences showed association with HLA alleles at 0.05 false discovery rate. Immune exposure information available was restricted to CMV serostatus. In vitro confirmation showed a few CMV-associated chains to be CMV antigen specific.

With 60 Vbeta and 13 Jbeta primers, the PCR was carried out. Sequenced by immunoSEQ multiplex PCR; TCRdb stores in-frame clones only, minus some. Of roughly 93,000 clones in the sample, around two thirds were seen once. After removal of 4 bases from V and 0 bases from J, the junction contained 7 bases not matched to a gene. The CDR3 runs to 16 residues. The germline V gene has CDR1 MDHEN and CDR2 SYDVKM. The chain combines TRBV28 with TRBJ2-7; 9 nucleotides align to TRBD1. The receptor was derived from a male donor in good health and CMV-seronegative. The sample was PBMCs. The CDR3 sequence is CASSSPSGQGSYEQYF. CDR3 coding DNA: TGTGCCAGCAGTTCCCCATCGGGACAGGGCTCCTACGAGCAGTACTTC.